This T cell receptor (beta chain) was recorded in a study of T cell responses to AZD1222 COVID-19 vaccine. Sequenced by immunoSEQ multiplex PCR; TCRdb stores in-frame clones only, minus some. The sample yields 130,000 or so clones, 70% to 90% seen once. The material sequenced was peripheral blood, taken 28 days after the second dose of the MenACWY control vaccine. The origin of this receptor is an adult who received the MenACWY meningococcal vaccine as a control.

CDR3 DNA: TGTGCCAGCAGCTTGAAGGGGGGGTATGGCTACACCTTC. Translating gives CASSLKGGYGYTF. This rearrangement joins TRBV5-6 to TRBJ1-2; perhaps TRBD1 as D (6 bases). From germline, CDR1 is SGHDT and CDR2 YYEEEE. V lost 1 base, J lost 5 bases, and 9 bases lay in between. The CDR3 extends over 13 amino acids.